This is a list of T cell receptor beta chains from one sample in a study of blood T cells in healthy people across ages. TCRdb re-called the 5' RACE reads with MiXCR, one entry per CDR3 protein. There are approximately 690,000 distinct CDR3 sequences in the sample; approximately 40% occur only once, and 25% to 35% lies in the top ten. Sample: blood. These receptors all come from a man older than 75 in good health. Each CDR3 is given with its conserved first and last residue. A D gene is named only where the DNA matches it firmly. For some rows the clone size is stated as once, few or many, or as a class when expanded; others skip it.

CDR3	DNA	V	size	D	length	J
CSARVGFAGSGEAFF	TGCAGTGCTAGAGTGGGATTCGCCGGGAGTGGGGAAGCTTTCTTT	TRBV20-1	NA	NA	15	TRBJ1-1
CASSFDGRAYEQYF	TGTGCCAGCAGCTTTGACGGGAGGGCCTACGAGCAGTACTTC	TRBV7-2	NA	TRBD2	14	TRBJ2-7
CASSNDPPMNTEAFF	TGCGCCAGCAGCAATGACCCACCAATGAACACTGAAGCTTTCTTT	TRBV5-1	NA	NA	15	TRBJ1-1
CASSRLAENTGELFF	TGTGCCAGCAGTCGACTAGCGGAGAACACCGGGGAGCTGTTTTTT	TRBV9	NA	TRBD2	15	TRBJ2-2
CASKWPQTLPDTQYF	TGTGCCAGCAAATGGCCCCAGACCCTCCCAGATACGCAGTATTTT	TRBV12-3/TRBV12-4	NA	NA	15	TRBJ2-3
CASSPDLLGDYGYTF	TGTGCCAGCAGCCCGGACCTCCTTGGAGACTATGGCTACACCTTC	TRBV14	NA	NA	15	TRBJ1-2
CSAGTGGANTDTQYF	TGCAGTGCTGGTACAGGGGGCGCAAACACAGATACGCAGTATTTT	TRBV20-1	few	TRBD1	15	TRBJ2-3
CASSALPGSGKNNEQFF	TGTGCCAGCAGCGCCCTCCCGGGGAGCGGAAAGAACAATGAGCAGTTCTTC	TRBV9	few	NA	17	TRBJ2-1
CASSSPGQGSNQPQHF	TGTGCCAGCAGTTCACCGGGACAGGGGAGCAATCAGCCCCAGCATTTT	TRBV6-2/TRBV6-3	NA	TRBD1	16	TRBJ1-5
CASSSGTGRNEQYF	TGTGCCAGCAGTTCCGGGACAGGGCGTAATGAGCAGTACTTC	TRBV27	NA	TRBD1	14	TRBJ2-7
CASSQRPANSPLHF	TGTGCCAGCAGCCAAAGGCCGGCTAATTCACCCCTCCACTTT	TRBV12-1	NA	NA	14	TRBJ1-6
CASSRDGTDTQYF	TGTGCCAGCAGTCGGGACGGAACAGATACGCAGTATTTT	TRBV6-2/TRBV6-3	many	NA	13	TRBJ2-3
CASSVEGREGEQYF	TGTGCCAGCAGCGTAGAAGGCAGGGAGGGTGAGCAGTACTTC	TRBV9	once	TRBD2	14	TRBJ2-7
CASSDTGRPYEQYF	TGTGCCAGCAGTGATACCGGCCGACCCTACGAGCAGTACTTC	TRBV6-1	NA	NA	14	TRBJ2-7
CSASGDNEQFF	TGCAGTGCTAGCGGGGACAATGAGCAGTTCTTC	TRBV20-1	few	NA	11	TRBJ2-1
CASSAGQGLGLYGYTF	TGTGCCAGCAGCGCCGGACAGGGCTTGGGGCTATATGGCTACACCTTC	TRBV13	few	TRBD1	16	TRBJ1-2
CASSPTQPGPDTQYF	TGTGCCAGCAGTCCAACTCAACCGGGCCCAGATACGCAGTATTTT	TRBV28	few	NA	15	TRBJ2-3
CASRVNRGSNTEAFF	TGTGCCAGCAGGGTTAACAGGGGGTCGAACACTGAAGCTTTCTTT	TRBV7-9	NA	TRBD1	15	TRBJ1-1
CASSLVGLNQPQHF	TGTGCCAGCAGCTTAGTCGGACTCAATCAGCCCCAGCATTTT	TRBV7-2	NA	NA	14	TRBJ1-5
CSARDPQGLSWGYTF	TGCAGTGCTAGAGACCCCCAGGGTCTGTCTTGGGGCTACACCTTC	TRBV20-1	NA	NA	15	TRBJ1-2
CASSLNWGPRNEQFF	TGTGCCAGCAGCTTAAACTGGGGGCCTAGGAATGAGCAGTTCTTC	TRBV11-3	NA	NA	15	TRBJ2-1
CASRLGTSGQNIQYF	TGTGCCAGCAGACTCGGGACTAGCGGGCAAAACATTCAGTACTTC	TRBV3-1	NA	TRBD2	15	TRBJ2-4